A selection of T cell receptor beta chains follows, all from one sample in a study of shared clonotypes between healthy human individuals. Sequenced by immunoSEQ multiplex PCR; TCRdb stores in-frame clones only, minus some. Of more than 400,000 clones in the sample, almost 97% were seen once. The sample comprised naive CD4+ T cells sorted from blood. The receptors here all came from a woman aged 25 to 39 in good health. Both conserved end residues are part of each CDR3. The order of the fields is D gene, J gene, V gene, clone size, CDR3 protein, CDR3 DNA. The D gene is left open where the match is weak. Rows give clone size only sometimes, using once, few, many, or a class for an expanded clone.

D gene: NA
J gene: TRBJ1-2
V gene: TRBV28
clone size: NA
CDR3 protein: CASSLPLTGYGYTF
CDR3 DNA: TGTGCCAGCAGTTTACCCCTGACGGGGTATGGCTACACCTTC

D gene: NA
J gene: TRBJ2-5
V gene: TRBV7-2
clone size: once
CDR3 protein: CASSLRNRQETQYF
CDR3 DNA: TGTGCCAGCAGCTTGAGAAATAGGCAAGAGACCCAGTACTTC

D gene: NA
J gene: TRBJ2-7
V gene: TRBV7-9
clone size: NA
CDR3 protein: CASSREGGAQYF
CDR3 DNA: TGTGCCAGCAGCCGTGAGGGGGGCGCGCAGTACTTC

D gene: NA
J gene: TRBJ2-6
V gene: TRBV7-8
clone size: NA
CDR3 protein: CASSLISRSGANVLTF
CDR3 DNA: TGTGCCAGCAGCTTAATATCGAGATCTGGGGCCAACGTCCTGACTTTC

D gene: TRBD1
J gene: TRBJ1-2
V gene: TRBV27
clone size: NA
CDR3 protein: CASTPTGQKNGYTF
CDR3 DNA: TGTGCCAGCACCCCGACGGGACAGAAGAATGGCTACACCTTC

D gene: NA
J gene: TRBJ1-1
V gene: TRBV2
clone size: NA
CDR3 protein: CASTKRGANTEAFF
CDR3 DNA: TGTGCCAGCACTAAACGGGGGGCTAACACTGAAGCTTTCTTT

D gene: NA
J gene: TRBJ2-1
V gene: TRBV29-1
clone size: NA
CDR3 protein: CSVTRGPRPHEQFF
CDR3 DNA: TGCAGCGTTACTAGGGGCCCCCGACCCCACGAGCAGTTCTTC

D gene: TRBD1
J gene: TRBJ2-3
V gene: TRBV15
clone size: NA
CDR3 protein: CATSRDYGTGWADTQYF
CDR3 DNA: TGTGCCACCAGCAGAGATTACGGGACAGGGTGGGCAGATACGCAGTATTTT

D gene: NA
J gene: TRBJ1-5
V gene: TRBV28
clone size: once
CDR3 protein: CAPARAGVGQPQHF
CDR3 DNA: TGTGCCCCAGCGAGGGCGGGGGTTGGGCAGCCCCAGCATTTT

D gene: NA
J gene: TRBJ2-7
V gene: TRBV19
clone size: NA
CDR3 protein: CASSIHSGTVPISYEQYF
CDR3 DNA: TGTGCCAGTAGTATCCACAGCGGGACAGTACCTATCTCCTACGAGCAGTACTTC

D gene: TRBD2
J gene: TRBJ2-2
V gene: TRBV7-2
clone size: NA
CDR3 protein: CASSLRTSSGELFF
CDR3 DNA: TGTGCCAGCAGCCTGAGGACTAGTTCCGGGGAGCTGTTTTTT

D gene: NA
J gene: TRBJ1-2
V gene: TRBV9
clone size: NA
CDR3 protein: CASSVDSGYGYTF
CDR3 DNA: TGTGCCAGCAGCGTAGATTCAGGCTATGGCTACACCTTC

D gene: TRBD2
J gene: TRBJ2-7
V gene: TRBV18
clone size: NA
CDR3 protein: CASSPASGSFYEQYF
CDR3 DNA: TGTGCCAGCTCACCTGCCAGCGGGAGTTTCTACGAGCAGTACTTC

D gene: TRBD2
J gene: TRBJ2-5
V gene: TRBV5-1
clone size: NA
CDR3 protein: CASRLLAGEETQYF
CDR3 DNA: TGCGCCAGCAGATTACTAGCGGGGGAAGAGACCCAGTACTTC

D gene: TRBD2
J gene: TRBJ2-1
V gene: TRBV5-1
clone size: NA
CDR3 protein: CASSGLAGAYNEQFF
CDR3 DNA: TGCGCCAGCTCTGGACTAGCGGGAGCCTACAATGAGCAGTTCTTC

D gene: TRBD1
J gene: TRBJ1-1
V gene: TRBV18
clone size: NA
CDR3 protein: CASSPGQAYSTGTEAFF
CDR3 DNA: TGTGCCAGCTCACCAGGACAGGCCTACTCGACGGGCACTGAAGCTTTCTTT

D gene: TRBD1
J gene: TRBJ1-4
V gene: TRBV23-1
clone size: NA
CDR3 protein: CASSQSGRGRNEKLFF
CDR3 DNA: TGCGCCAGCAGTCAATCCGGGAGGGGGCGGAATGAAAAACTGTTTTTT

D gene: TRBD1
J gene: TRBJ2-7
V gene: TRBV19
clone size: once
CDR3 protein: CASSIGQGVYEQYF
CDR3 DNA: TGTGCCAGTAGTATAGGACAGGGGGTCTACGAGCAGTACTTC

D gene: NA
J gene: TRBJ1-2
V gene: TRBV6-6
clone size: NA
CDR3 protein: CASSYSNSREYYGYTF
CDR3 DNA: TGTGCCAGCAGTTACTCGAACAGCCGAGAATACTATGGCTACACCTTC

D gene: NA
J gene: TRBJ1-5
V gene: TRBV19
clone size: NA
CDR3 protein: CASSIARGSQPQHF
CDR3 DNA: TGTGCCAGTAGTATTGCTAGGGGATCTCAGCCCCAGCATTTT

D gene: NA
J gene: TRBJ1-1
V gene: TRBV5-1
clone size: NA
CDR3 protein: CASKSQGDNTEAFF
CDR3 DNA: TGCGCCAGCAAGTCCCAGGGTGATAACACTGAAGCTTTCTTT

D gene: TRBD1
J gene: TRBJ1-5
V gene: TRBV2
clone size: NA
CDR3 protein: CASSEGGQGHGNQPQHF
CDR3 DNA: TGTGCCAGCAGTGAAGGGGGACAGGGGCATGGCAATCAGCCCCAGCATTTT

D gene: NA
J gene: TRBJ2-1
V gene: TRBV11-3
clone size: NA
CDR3 protein: CVTRGGSTYNEQFF
CDR3 DNA: TGTGTTACTCGGGGCGGATCTACCTACAATGAGCAGTTCTTC

D gene: TRBD1
J gene: TRBJ1-2
V gene: TRBV5-4
clone size: NA
CDR3 protein: CASSQGTVNYGYTF
CDR3 DNA: TGTGCCAGCAGCCAAGGGACAGTCAACTATGGCTACACCTTC

D gene: NA
J gene: TRBJ2-3
V gene: TRBV6-4
clone size: NA
CDR3 protein: CASSENPAGVGTQYF
CDR3 DNA: TGTGCCAGCAGTGAAAACCCCGCTGGGGTGGGTACGCAGTATTTT

D gene: TRBD1
J gene: TRBJ1-2
V gene: TRBV7-2
clone size: NA
CDR3 protein: CASSLGDRTYGYTF
CDR3 DNA: TGTGCCAGCAGCCTGGGGGACAGGACTTATGGCTACACCTTC

D gene: TRBD1
J gene: TRBJ2-7
V gene: TRBV19
clone size: NA
CDR3 protein: CASSLTGTGGYEQYF
CDR3 DNA: TGTGCCAGTAGTCTAACCGGGACAGGGGGCTACGAGCAGTACTTC

D gene: NA
J gene: TRBJ2-7
V gene: TRBV4-1
clone size: NA
CDR3 protein: CASSQEGQGKSEQYF
CDR3 DNA: TGCGCCAGCAGCCAAGAAGGGCAGGGGAAGAGCGAGCAGTACTTC

D gene: NA
J gene: TRBJ1-2
V gene: TRBV19
clone size: few
CDR3 protein: CASSIYYGYTF
CDR3 DNA: TGTGCCAGTAGTATCTACTATGGCTACACCTTC

D gene: NA
J gene: TRBJ1-2
V gene: TRBV7-3
clone size: NA
CDR3 protein: CASSFVGQIYGYTF
CDR3 DNA: TGTGCCAGCAGCTTCGTCGGGCAGATCTATGGCTACACCTTC

D gene: NA
J gene: TRBJ2-3
V gene: TRBV28
clone size: NA
CDR3 protein: CASSLRGIKRVDTQYF
CDR3 DNA: TGTGCCAGCAGTTTACGGGGTATAAAACGCGTAGATACGCAGTATTTT

D gene: NA
J gene: TRBJ1-2
V gene: TRBV6-5
clone size: NA
CDR3 protein: CASGRRANYGYTF
CDR3 DNA: TGTGCCAGCGGCAGAAGGGCTAACTATGGCTACACCTTC

D gene: NA
J gene: TRBJ1-2
V gene: TRBV7-9
clone size: NA
CDR3 protein: CASSSPESSANYGYTF
CDR3 DNA: TGTGCCAGCAGCTCCCCCGAGAGTTCGGCTAACTATGGCTACACCTTC

D gene: NA
J gene: TRBJ2-5
V gene: TRBV19
clone size: NA
CDR3 protein: CASTNPETQYF
CDR3 DNA: TGTGCCAGTACCAACCCAGAGACCCAGTACTTC

D gene: NA
J gene: TRBJ2-7
V gene: TRBV10-3
clone size: NA
CDR3 protein: CAISGGPYLFYEQYF
CDR3 DNA: TGTGCCATCAGTGGGGGACCGTATTTATTCTACGAGCAGTACTTC

D gene: NA
J gene: TRBJ2-7
V gene: TRBV5-6
clone size: NA
CDR3 protein: CASSGDLYGTEQYF
CDR3 DNA: TGTGCCAGCAGCGGGGACCTCTATGGAACCGAGCAGTACTTC

D gene: NA
J gene: TRBJ1-2
V gene: TRBV2
clone size: NA
CDR3 protein: CASRENSYQNYGYTF
CDR3 DNA: TGTGCCAGCAGGGAAAACAGTTACCAAAACTATGGCTACACCTTC

D gene: NA
J gene: TRBJ1-1
V gene: TRBV25-1
clone size: NA
CDR3 protein: CASSELTVVNTEAFF
CDR3 DNA: TGTGCCAGCAGTGAGCTGACAGTAGTGAACACTGAAGCTTTCTTT

D gene: NA
J gene: TRBJ2-5
V gene: TRBV2
clone size: NA
CDR3 protein: CAAGGETQYF
CDR3 DNA: TGTGCCGCAGGGGGGGAGACCCAGTACTTC

D gene: NA
J gene: TRBJ2-7
V gene: TRBV5-1
clone size: once
CDR3 protein: CASSLVDSEKPYEQYF
CDR3 DNA: TGCGCCAGCAGCTTGGTCGACTCCGAGAAGCCCTACGAGCAGTACTTC

D gene: TRBD2
J gene: TRBJ2-4
V gene: TRBV5-6
clone size: NA
CDR3 protein: CASSLGASGNTGNIQYF
CDR3 DNA: TGTGCCAGCAGCTTGGGGGCTAGCGGGAATACTGGAAACATTCAGTACTTC

D gene: NA
J gene: TRBJ2-7
V gene: TRBV7-9
clone size: NA
CDR3 protein: CASSPLAHEQYF
CDR3 DNA: TGTGCCAGCAGCCCACTTGCCCACGAGCAGTACTTC

D gene: NA
J gene: TRBJ1-3
V gene: TRBV11-2
clone size: NA
CDR3 protein: CASSLDPRAGNTIYF
CDR3 DNA: TGTGCCAGCAGCTTGGATCCCCGAGCGGGAAACACCATATATTTT

D gene: NA
J gene: TRBJ2-3
V gene: TRBV14
clone size: NA
CDR3 protein: CASRNQATDTQYF
CDR3 DNA: TGTGCCAGTAGGAACCAGGCCACAGATACGCAGTATTTT

D gene: TRBD1
J gene: TRBJ2-5
V gene: TRBV11-1
clone size: NA
CDR3 protein: CASSPDRGRQETQYF
CDR3 DNA: TGTGCCAGCAGCCCGGACAGGGGGCGGCAAGAGACCCAGTACTTC

D gene: NA
J gene: TRBJ2-5
V gene: TRBV4-1
clone size: NA
CDR3 protein: CASSQLLLTREAQYF
CDR3 DNA: TGCGCCAGCAGCCAATTGCTACTAACAAGAGAGGCCCAGTACTTC

D gene: NA
J gene: TRBJ2-5
V gene: TRBV14
clone size: NA
CDR3 protein: CASSPTSRRVETQYF
CDR3 DNA: TGTGCCAGCAGCCCGACTTCCCGTCGAGTGGAGACCCAGTACTTC

D gene: NA
J gene: TRBJ2-5
V gene: TRBV6-5
clone size: NA
CDR3 protein: CASWPGDRRRETQYF
CDR3 DNA: TGTGCCAGCTGGCCCGGGGACCGACGGCGGGAGACCCAGTACTTC

D gene: TRBD1
J gene: TRBJ1-4
V gene: TRBV6-1
clone size: NA
CDR3 protein: CASSESLGQSNEKLFF
CDR3 DNA: TGTGCCAGCAGTGAATCCTTGGGACAGAGTAATGAAAAACTGTTTTTT